The clone carrying this T cell receptor beta chain appeared many times. Its ends do not fully match the called genes, so a read error is possible. This sample is part of a study of Graves' ophthalmopathy and Graves' hyperthyroidism. This CDR3 contains 14 residues. Germline CDR1 is MNHNY and CDR2 is SVGAGI (reference sequence). Amplifying from RNA transcripts, the study obtained TCR beta CDR3 regions. RT-PCR was first run with HTBI primers, then multiplex PCR in a second round. TCRdb independently ran MiXCR on the multiplex PCR reads; one entry per CDR3 protein. The sample records 400,000 to 450,000 distinct CDR3 sequences, roughly 21% being singletons.

J is TRBJ2-4 and V is TRBV6-6, with TRBD1 matching over 7 bases. The clonotype was recovered from a woman between 18 and 29 years old with stable Graves' hyperthyroidism. The sequencing input was peripheral blood. The CDR3 sequence: CASSYGQEKNIKYF. The CDR3 DNA is TGTGCCAGCAGTTACGGACAGGAGAAAAACATTAAGTACTTC.